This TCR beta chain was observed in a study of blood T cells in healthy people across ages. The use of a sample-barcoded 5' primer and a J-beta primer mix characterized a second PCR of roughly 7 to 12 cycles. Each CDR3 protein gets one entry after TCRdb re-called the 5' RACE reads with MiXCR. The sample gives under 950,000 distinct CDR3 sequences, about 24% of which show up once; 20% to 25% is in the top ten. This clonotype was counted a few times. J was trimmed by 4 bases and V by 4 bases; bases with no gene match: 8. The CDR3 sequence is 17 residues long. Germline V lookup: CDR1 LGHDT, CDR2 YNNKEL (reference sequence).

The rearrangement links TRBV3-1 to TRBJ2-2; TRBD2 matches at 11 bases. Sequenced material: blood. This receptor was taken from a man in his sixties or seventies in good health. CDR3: CASSLGSGRALTGELFF. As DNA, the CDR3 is TGTGCCAGCAGCCTGGGTAGCGGGAGGGCCCTCACCGGGGAGCTGTTTTTT.